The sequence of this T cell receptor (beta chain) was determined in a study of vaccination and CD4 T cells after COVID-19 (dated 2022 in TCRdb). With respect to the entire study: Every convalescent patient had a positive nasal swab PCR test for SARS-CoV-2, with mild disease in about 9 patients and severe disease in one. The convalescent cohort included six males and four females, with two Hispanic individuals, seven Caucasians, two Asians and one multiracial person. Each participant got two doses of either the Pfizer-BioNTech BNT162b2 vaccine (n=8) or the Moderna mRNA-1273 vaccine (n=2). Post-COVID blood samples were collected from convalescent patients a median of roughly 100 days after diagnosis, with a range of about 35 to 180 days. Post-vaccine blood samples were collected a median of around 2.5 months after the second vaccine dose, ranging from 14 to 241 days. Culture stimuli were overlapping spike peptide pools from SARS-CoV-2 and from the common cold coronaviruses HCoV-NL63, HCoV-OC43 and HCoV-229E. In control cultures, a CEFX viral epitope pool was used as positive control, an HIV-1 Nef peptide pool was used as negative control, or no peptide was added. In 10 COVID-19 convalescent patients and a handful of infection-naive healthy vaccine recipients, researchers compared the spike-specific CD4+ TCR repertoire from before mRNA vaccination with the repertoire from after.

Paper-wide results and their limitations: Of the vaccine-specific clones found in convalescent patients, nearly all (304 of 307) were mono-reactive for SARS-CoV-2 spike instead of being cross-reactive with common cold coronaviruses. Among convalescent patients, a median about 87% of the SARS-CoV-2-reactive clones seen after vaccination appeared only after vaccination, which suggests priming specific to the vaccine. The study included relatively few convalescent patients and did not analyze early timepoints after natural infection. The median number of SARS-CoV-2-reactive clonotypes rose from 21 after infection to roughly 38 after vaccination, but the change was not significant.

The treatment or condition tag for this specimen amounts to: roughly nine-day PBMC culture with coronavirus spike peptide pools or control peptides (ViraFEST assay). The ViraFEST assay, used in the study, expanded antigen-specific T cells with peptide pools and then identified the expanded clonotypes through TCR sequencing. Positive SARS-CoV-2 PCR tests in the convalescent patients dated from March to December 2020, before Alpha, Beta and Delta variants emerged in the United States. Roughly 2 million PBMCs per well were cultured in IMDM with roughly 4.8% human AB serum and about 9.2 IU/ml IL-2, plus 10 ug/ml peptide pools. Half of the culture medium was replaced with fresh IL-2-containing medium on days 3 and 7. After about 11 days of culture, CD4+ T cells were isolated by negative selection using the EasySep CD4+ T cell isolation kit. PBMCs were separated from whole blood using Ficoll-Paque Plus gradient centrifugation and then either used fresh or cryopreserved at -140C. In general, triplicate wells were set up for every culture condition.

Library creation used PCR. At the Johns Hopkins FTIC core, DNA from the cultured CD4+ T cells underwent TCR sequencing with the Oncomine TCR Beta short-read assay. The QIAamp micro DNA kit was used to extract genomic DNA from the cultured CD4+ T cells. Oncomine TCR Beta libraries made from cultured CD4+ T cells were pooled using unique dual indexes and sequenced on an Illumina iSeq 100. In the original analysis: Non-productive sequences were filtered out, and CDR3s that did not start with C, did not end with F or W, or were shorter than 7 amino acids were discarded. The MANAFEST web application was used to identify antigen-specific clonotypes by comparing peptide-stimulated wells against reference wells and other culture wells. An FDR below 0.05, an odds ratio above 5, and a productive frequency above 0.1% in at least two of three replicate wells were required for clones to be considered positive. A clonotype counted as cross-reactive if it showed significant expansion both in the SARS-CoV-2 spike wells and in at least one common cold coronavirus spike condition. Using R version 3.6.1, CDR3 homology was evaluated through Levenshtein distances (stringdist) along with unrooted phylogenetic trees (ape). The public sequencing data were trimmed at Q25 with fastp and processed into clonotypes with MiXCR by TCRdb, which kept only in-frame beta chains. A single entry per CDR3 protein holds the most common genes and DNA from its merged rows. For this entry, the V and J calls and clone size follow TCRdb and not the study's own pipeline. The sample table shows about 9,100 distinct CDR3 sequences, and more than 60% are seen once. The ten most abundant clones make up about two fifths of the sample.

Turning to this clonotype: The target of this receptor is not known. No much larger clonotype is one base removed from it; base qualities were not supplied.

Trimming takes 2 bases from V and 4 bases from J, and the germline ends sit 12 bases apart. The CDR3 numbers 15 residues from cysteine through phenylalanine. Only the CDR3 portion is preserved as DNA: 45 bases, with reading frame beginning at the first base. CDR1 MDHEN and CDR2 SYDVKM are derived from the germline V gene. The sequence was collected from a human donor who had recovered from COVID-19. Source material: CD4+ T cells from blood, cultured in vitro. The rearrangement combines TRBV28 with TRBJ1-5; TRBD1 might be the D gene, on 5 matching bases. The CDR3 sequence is CASSLTGGGNQPQHF. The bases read TGTGCCAGCAGTTTAACTGGGGGAGGGAATCAGCCCCAGCATTTT. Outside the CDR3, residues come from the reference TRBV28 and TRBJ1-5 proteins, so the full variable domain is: DVKVTQSSRYLVKRTGEKVFLECVQDMDHENMFWYRQDPGLGLRLIYFSYDVKMKEKGDIPEGYSVSREKKERFSLILESASTNQTSMYLCASSLTGGGNQPQHFGDGTRLSIL.